The 4 T cell receptor beta chains listed next were all sequenced from one sample in a study of blood T cell repertoires in COVID-19. Only in-frame clones appear in the TCRdb table, and some are missing; sequencing was by immunoSEQ multiplex PCR. The sample comprises roughly 240,000 clones, approximately 88% of which are singletons, and just over 2.5% rests with the top ten. Sequenced: PBMCs or T cells enriched from blood (not recorded which). Source of these receptors: a woman between 25 and 40 years old with acute COVID-19.

The gene calls are TRBV5-4 and TRBJ2-3; D gene ambiguous. V dropped 1 base and J dropped 0 bases, with 3 bases sitting between them. The CDR3 runs to 13 residues. Germline V CDR1 and CDR2: SGHNT, YYREEE (reference sequence). DNA for the CDR3: TGTGCCAGCAGCTTGACTAGCACAGATACGCAGTATTTT. Its protein product is CASSLTSTDTQYF.

The CDR3 nucleotides are TGTGCCAGCAGTTCCCTGGGTAGCGGGGGGACCACCGGGGAGCTGTTTTTT. It translates to CASSSLGSGGTTGELFF. V and J are TRBV27 and TRBJ2-2, with TRBD2 matching over 10 bases. The CDR3 consists of 17 residues. The trim removed 4 bases at V and 4 bases at J, leaving 9 bases unmatched. Per the germline V gene, CDR1 is MNHEY and CDR2 is SMNVEV (reference sequence).

The V gene is TRBV5-1, the J gene TRBJ2-2, with D perhaps matching TRBD2 (5 bases). The CDR3 loop spans 14 amino acids. Germline CDR1 reads SGHRS; CDR2 reads YFSETQ. V gave up 0 bases and J gave up 6 bases, with 9 bases separating them. The CDR3, as DNA: TGCGCCAGCAGCTTGGCGGGGTTCGCCGGGGAGCTGTTTTTT. It yields the protein CASSLAGFAGELFF.

This chain connects TRBV3-1 (or the pseudogene TRBV3-2) to TRBJ1-1; 7 bases map to TRBD1. J lost 3 bases, V lost 1 base, and 2 bases had no gene match. The germline V gene has CDR1 LGHDT and CDR2 YNNKEL (reference sequence). There are 14 residues in the CDR3. The CDR3 sequence is CASSQVTGYTEAFF. The CDR3 DNA reads TGTGCCAGCAGCCAAGTGACAGGGTACACTGAAGCTTTCTTT.